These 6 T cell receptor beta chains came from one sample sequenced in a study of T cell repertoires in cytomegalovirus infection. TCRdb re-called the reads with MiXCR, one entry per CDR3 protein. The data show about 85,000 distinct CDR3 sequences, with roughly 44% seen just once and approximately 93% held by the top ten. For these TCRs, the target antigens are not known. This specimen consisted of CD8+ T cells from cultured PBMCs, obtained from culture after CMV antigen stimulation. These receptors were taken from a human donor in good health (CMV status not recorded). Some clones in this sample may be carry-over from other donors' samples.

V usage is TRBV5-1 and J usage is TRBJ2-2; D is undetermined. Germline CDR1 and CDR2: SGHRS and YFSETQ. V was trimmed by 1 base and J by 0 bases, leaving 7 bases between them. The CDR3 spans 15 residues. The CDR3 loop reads CASSLTDPNTGELFF. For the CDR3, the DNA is TGCGCCAGCAGCTTGACAGATCCGAACACCGGGGAGCTGTTTTTT.

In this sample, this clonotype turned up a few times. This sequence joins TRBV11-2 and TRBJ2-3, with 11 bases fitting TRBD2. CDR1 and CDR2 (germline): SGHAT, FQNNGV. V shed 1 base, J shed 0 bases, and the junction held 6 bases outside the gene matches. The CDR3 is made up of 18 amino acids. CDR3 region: CASSLGGTSGASTDTQYF. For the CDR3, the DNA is TGTGCCAGCAGCTTAGGCGGGACTAGCGGAGCTAGCACAGATACGCAGTATTTT.

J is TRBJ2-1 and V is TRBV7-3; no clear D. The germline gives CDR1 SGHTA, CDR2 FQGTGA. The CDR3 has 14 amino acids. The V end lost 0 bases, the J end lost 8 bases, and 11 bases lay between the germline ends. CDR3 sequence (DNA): TGTGCCAGCAGCTTAACCCAGCCGTTCGATGAGCAGTTCTTC. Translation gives CASSLTQPFDEQFF.

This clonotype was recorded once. In nucleotides, the CDR3 is TGCAGTGCTAGAGGACGGGGGGCCTCAGGTAGCGACAATGAGCAGTTCTTC. Amino acids: CSARGRGASGSDNEQFF. The chain is built from TRBV20-1 and TRBJ2-1; D perhaps matches TRBD2 (7 bases). This CDR3 contains 17 residues. Trimming took off 1 base at V and 5 bases at J, with 21 bases between the two ends. The germline gives CDR1 DFQATT, CDR2 SNEGSKA (reference sequence).

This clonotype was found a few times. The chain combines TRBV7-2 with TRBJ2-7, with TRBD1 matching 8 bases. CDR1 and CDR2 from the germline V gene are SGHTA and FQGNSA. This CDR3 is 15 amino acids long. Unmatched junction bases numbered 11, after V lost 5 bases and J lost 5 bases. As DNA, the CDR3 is TGTGCCAGCAGCATAAGACAGGGGCAAGCCCACGAGCAGTACTTC. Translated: CASSIRQGQAHEQYF.

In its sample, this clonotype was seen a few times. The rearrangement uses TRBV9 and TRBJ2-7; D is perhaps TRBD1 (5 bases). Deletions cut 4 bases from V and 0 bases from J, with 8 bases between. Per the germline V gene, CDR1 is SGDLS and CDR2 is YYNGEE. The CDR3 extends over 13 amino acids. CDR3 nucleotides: TGTGCCAGCAGCTGGACAACCTCCTACGAGCAGTACTTC. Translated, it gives CASSWTTSYEQYF.